Each of the 18 T cell receptor beta chains below was sequenced from the same sample in a study of blood T cell repertoires in COVID-19. Here immunoSEQ multiplex PCR was the method, and the copy in TCRdb shows in-frame clones only, minus some. This sample yields under 250,000 clones, of which roughly 84% are seen a single time; approximately 1.5% belongs to the top ten. The sample comprised peripheral blood. Receptor source: a woman aged 40 to 50 who had recovered from COVID-19.

The DNA of the CDR3 is TGTGCCAGCAGCACCCGGGACAGCTTGAACACTGAAGCTTTCTTT. Translation gives CASSTRDSLNTEAFF. The chain couples TRBV9 to TRBJ1-1, with 7 nucleotides matching TRBD1. This CDR3 spans 15 amino acids. The V gene's germline CDR1 is SGDLS and CDR2 YYNGEE. V was pared by 4 bases and J by 0 bases, with 6 bases of the junction left unmatched. Looking up the rest from reference TRBV9 and TRBJ1-1 gives the full variable domain: DSGVTQTPKHLITATGQRVTLRCSPRSGDLSVYWYQQSLDQGLQFLIQYYNGEERAKGNILERFSAQQFPDLHSELNLSSLELGDSALYFCASSTRDSLNTEAFFGQGTRLTVV.

The gene calls are TRBV4-1 and TRBJ1-4; 11 nucleotides match TRBD1. V lost 1 base and J lost 7; bases outside the gene matches: 5. The CDR3 totals 16 residues. Germline V CDR1 and CDR2: MGHRA, YSYEKL. In nucleotides, the CDR3 is TGCGCCAGCAGCCAAGGCCGGGACAGGGGGATTGAAAAACTGTTTTTT. Translating gives CASSQGRDRGIEKLFF.

This clone turned up a few times. The rearrangement joins TRBV2 to TRBJ1-2; 8 nucleotides align to TRBD1. Trimming cost V 6 bases and J 7 bases; bases outside gene matches: 10. The CDR3 is made up of 14 amino acids. Per the germline V gene, CDR1 is SNHLY and CDR2 is FYNNEI. The CDR3 region is CASRTPPGTGGYTF. The CDR3 DNA reads TGTGCCAGCAGGACCCCCCCGGGGACAGGTGGCTACACCTTC.

The chain joins TRBV7-9 to TRBJ1-4, with a tentative D call TRBD1 (5 bases). The V gene's germline CDR1 is SEHNR and CDR2 FQNEAQ (reference sequence). This CDR3 is 14 amino acids long. The V end was cut by 4 bases, the J end by 3 bases, with 9 bases between. This CDR3 reads CASSSRQPNEKLFF. The CDR3 DNA is TGTGCCAGCAGCTCCCGACAGCCTAATGAAAAACTGTTTTTT.

The chain combines TRBV7-7 with TRBJ2-5, with unresolved D. Germline assignment: CDR1 SSHAT and CDR2 FNYEAQ (reference sequence). CDR3 size: 14 residues. The germline V and J ends were trimmed by 5 bases and 4 bases, with 14 bases remaining between them. CDR3 nucleotides: TGTGCCAGCAGCCGAGACTGGCGAAGAGAGACCCAGTACTTC. It is translated as CASSRDWRRETQYF.

Comment on this clone: Its ends do not fully match the called genes, so a read error is possible. The rearrangement links TRBV2 to TRBJ1-2, with 8 nucleotides matching TRBD1. The length of the CDR3 is 15 residues. The germline gives CDR1 SNHLY, CDR2 FYNNEI. Here the CDR3 reads CASREGQGYVYGYTF. The DNA of the CDR3 is TGTGCCAGCAGAGAAGGACAGGGTTACGTATATGGCTACACCTTC. Using reference TRBV2 and TRBJ1-2 for the parts outside the CDR3, the full variable domain is EPEVTQTPSHQVTQMGQEVILRCVPISNHLYFYWYRQILGQKVEFLVSFYNNEISEKSEIFDDQFSVERPDGSNFTLKIRSTKLEDSAMYFCASREGQGYVYGYTFGSGTRLTVV.

The genes are TRBV5-4 and TRBJ1-1, with TRBD1 as a possible D gene (5 bases). CDR3 length equals 15 residues. Trimming shortened V by 4 bases and J by 7 bases, and 20 bases separated the two germline ends. Germline CDR1 reads SGHNT; CDR2 reads YYREEE (reference sequence). The CDR3 region is CASSHLGRGKDEAFF. CDR3 in DNA: TGTGCCAGCAGCCACCTTGGGAGGGGTAAGGATGAAGCTTTCTTT.

V is TRBV4-1 and J is TRBJ1-4, with no clear D. The CDR3 contains 13 residues. The V end was cut by 0 bases, the J end by 8 bases, with 7 bases between. Germline CDR1 is MGHRA and CDR2 is YSYEKL. This chain's CDR3 is CASSQDRLEKLFF. CDR3 nucleotides: TGCGCCAGCAGCCAAGATCGGTTGGAAAAACTGTTTTTT.

Only one count was recorded for this clone. The genes are TRBV7-2 and TRBJ2-2; 14 bases are a match to TRBD2. J lost 1 base, V lost 5 bases, and 9 bases had no gene match. Per the germline V gene, CDR1 is SGHTA and CDR2 is FQGNSA. The CDR3 length is 19 residues. Here the CDR3 DNA reads TGTGCCAGCAGCACCCGACTAGCGGGGGGGACTCGGAACACCGGGGAGCTGTTTTTT. Residues: CASSTRLAGGTRNTGELFF.

The genes are TRBV6-5 and TRBJ2-6; maybe TRBD1 (6 bases). V shed 6 bases and J shed 2 bases, with 8 bases lying between them. Germline V gene data show CDR1 as MNHEY and CDR2 as SVGAGI. The CDR3 is 14 amino acids. The DNA of the CDR3 is TGTGCCAGCAGCCAGGGGCCTGGGGCCAACGTCCTGACTTTC. Amino acids: CASSQGPGANVLTF.

The J gene is TRBJ2-7, the V gene TRBV19; 10 bases are a match to TRBD1. The junction had 1 base not matched to a gene; V was cut back by 4 bases and J by 4 bases. The CDR3 sequence is 13 residues long. The V gene's germline CDR1 is LNHDA and CDR2 SQIVND (reference sequence). The CDR3: CASSRTGGYEQYF. CDR3 nucleotides: TGTGCCAGTAGTAGGACAGGGGGATACGAGCAGTACTTC.

This chain connects TRBV19 to TRBJ2-3; 8 bases align to TRBD2. Germline trimming cut 3 bases from V and 6 bases from J; bases unmatched to any gene: 11. CDR3 size: 16 residues. In germline, CDR1 is LNHDA, CDR2 SQIVND (reference sequence). As DNA, the CDR3 is TGTGCCAGTAGTATCCAGCGGGGGCCTTTGCGGGATACGCAGTATTTT. Protein: CASSIQRGPLRDTQYF.

This sequence joins TRBV7-6 and TRBJ2-7; 12 bases fit TRBD2. Germline CDR1 reads SGHVS; CDR2 reads FNYEAQ. The V and J ends lost 5 bases and 4 bases, in that order; junction bases with no gene match: 9. CDR3 length equals 16 residues. The CDR3 reads CASSPSLAGGQYEQYF. CDR3 DNA: TGTGCCAGCAGCCCCTCCCTAGCGGGGGGGCAGTACGAGCAGTACTTC.

V usage is TRBV28 and J usage is TRBJ2-3; D gene uncertain. Trimming removed 5 bases from V and 6 bases from J, with 6 bases in between. The CDR3 is made up of 11 amino acids. From germline, CDR1 is MDHEN and CDR2 SYDVKM. The CDR3 region has the DNA TGTGCCAGCAGTGAGAGGGATACGCAGTATTTT. It specifies CASSERDTQYF.

The J gene is TRBJ1-2, the V gene TRBV2; TRBD1 might be the D (5 bases). There are 14 residues in the CDR3. CDR1 SNHLY and CDR2 FYNNEI come from the germline V gene. V dropped 2 bases and J dropped 4 bases, with 11 bases sitting between them. CDR3 sequence reads: CASSERSGPYGYTF. The CDR3 DNA is TGTGCCAGCAGTGAAAGGTCAGGGCCCTATGGCTACACCTTC.

This chain joins TRBV19 and TRBJ2-2, with D possibly TRBD2 on 6 matching bases. V was pared by 8 bases and J by 0 bases, with 10 bases between. The CDR3 contains 14 residues. The germline V gene has CDR1 LNHDA and CDR2 SQIVND (reference sequence). This CDR3 reads CASSTGANTGELFF. The CDR3 nucleotides read TGTGCCAGTTCCACGGGGGCGAACACCGGGGAGCTGTTTTTT.

The chain links TRBV9 to TRBJ2-5; D unclear. The CDR3 sequence is 13 residues long. The germline V and J ends were trimmed by 0 bases and 5 bases, with 8 bases remaining between them. The germline CDR1 and CDR2 sequences are SGDLS and YYNGEE. The DNA for the CDR3 is TGTGCCAGCAGCGTAGAGTCCGGTGAGACCCAGTACTTC. This sequence encodes CASSVESGETQYF.

The CDR3 DNA reads as TGTGCCAGCCGTAGGGGACAGATCTACGAGCAGTACTTC. Translating it yields CASRRGQIYEQYF. The J gene is TRBJ2-7, the V gene TRBV27; TRBD1 aligns across 7 bases. CDR3 length equals 13 residues. CDR1 is MNHEY and CDR2 is SMNVEV in the germline V gene (reference sequence). The junction had 7 bases not matched to a gene; V was cut back by 8 bases and J by 3 bases.